Below, 26 T cell receptor beta chains from the same sample are listed, as sequenced in a study of monozygotic twins with inflammatory bowel disease. TCRdb re-called the 5' RACE reads and catalogs CDR3 proteins one per entry, DNA excluded. This table lists over 110,000 distinct CDR3 sequences. What was sequenced was blood. These receptors came from a human donor with ulcerative colitis or Crohn's disease, or a healthy co-twin of an affected twin (not recorded which).

The V gene is TRBV5-1, the J gene TRBJ2-7; TCRdb's assignment of TRBD2 cannot be checked, as there is no DNA. CDR1 is SGHRS, CDR2 YFSETQ, per germline. CDR3 size: 13 residues. The CDR3 protein is CASRRENSYEQYF.

The chain recombines TRBV5-4 with TRBJ1-4; TCRdb proposes TRBD1, but this gene call is untestable without DNA. The CDR3 is 15 residues long. The germline gives CDR1 SGHNT, CDR2 YYREEE (reference sequence). The CDR3 here is CASSFTRGTNEKLFF.

The V call is TRBV12-3 or TRBV12-4, the J call TRBJ1-5; with no DNA, the TCRdb D assignment of TRBD1 cannot be verified. The CDR3 has 14 amino acids. The CDR3 reads CASSSGDRGTPQHF.

The chain is built from TRBV7-3 and TRBJ2-7; checking the TCRdb D call of TRBD1 is not possible without DNA. CDR1 SGHTA and CDR2 FQGTGA come from the germline V gene. The CDR3 contains 14 residues. The CDR3: CASSPSGQIYEQYF.

This chain joins TRBV20-1 and TRBJ2-1; TCRdb's D call of TRBD2 is untestable without DNA. The CDR3 is made up of 14 amino acids. CDR1 is DFQATT and CDR2 is SNEGSKA in the germline V gene (reference sequence). CDR3 sequence reads: CSARGLAGNNEQFF.

The V call is TRBV6-5, the J call TRBJ2-7; checking the TCRdb D call of TRBD1 is not possible without DNA. CDR1 and CDR2 from the germline V gene are MNHEY and SVGAGI. The CDR3 consists of 15 residues. CDR3 sequence: CASSSPLGSSYEQYF.

V usage is TRBV5-5 and J usage is TRBJ2-7. The CDR3 is 12 residues long. The V gene's germline CDR1 is SGHKS and CDR2 YYEKEE (reference sequence). The CDR3 loop reads CASSPADYEQYF.

V and J are TRBV12-3 or TRBV12-4 and TRBJ2-7; TCRdb names TRBD1, which stays unverified in the absence of DNA. The CDR3 consists of 16 residues. CDR3 sequence: CASSLVGTGRTYEQYF.

The rearrangement links TRBV7-6 to TRBJ2-7; absent DNA, TCRdb's TRBD1 call cannot be checked. CDR1 is SGHVS, CDR2 FNYEAQ, per germline. CDR3 length: 15 amino acids. This CDR3 reads CASSLGRDRGYEQYF.

The V and J genes are TRBV4-2 and TRBJ1-2; checking the TCRdb D call of TRBD1 is not possible without DNA. The CDR3 has 11 amino acids. Germline V gives CDR1 LGHNA, CDR2 YNFKEQ. CDR3 in amino acids: CASWDVVVYTF.

V and J are TRBV6-5 and TRBJ2-1; as DNA is missing, the TRBD2 call by TCRdb cannot be tested. From germline, CDR1 is MNHEY and CDR2 SVGAGI. This CDR3 spans 17 amino acids. The CDR3 is CASSSRWGVKAYNEQFF.

This chain connects TRBV7-3 to TRBJ2-3; TCRdb's assignment of TRBD1 cannot be checked, as there is no DNA. The CDR3 contains 15 residues. Germline V gene sequence: CDR1 SGHTA, CDR2 FQGTGA. CDR3 amino acids: CASSPKRGGSDTQYF.

The rearrangement joins TRBV4-2 to TRBJ2-7. Germline V lookup: CDR1 LGHNA, CDR2 YNFKEQ. The CDR3 extends over 16 amino acids. CDR3 sequence: CASSQGIGLAGYEQYF.

The chain combines TRBV5-1 with TRBJ2-3; TCRdb selects TRBD2, and the lack of DNA leaves this call unchecked. Germline V gene sequence: CDR1 SGHRS, CDR2 YFSETQ. The length of the CDR3 is 17 residues. The CDR3 sequence is CASSLFSASGGGDTQYF.

The chain joins TRBV6-5 to TRBJ2-1; TCRdb names TRBD2, which stays unverified in the absence of DNA. CDR1 and CDR2 (germline): MNHEY, SVGAGI. This CDR3 has 18 amino acids. CDR3 residues: CASSYSRASGGAVNEQFF.

J is TRBJ1-1 and V is TRBV20-1; TCRdb lists TRBD1, though no DNA is available to test this call. CDR1 and CDR2 from the germline V gene are DFQATT and SNEGSKA (reference sequence). There are 13 residues in the CDR3. CDR3 in amino acids: CSARQGLNTEAFF.

The rearrangement links TRBV7-2 to TRBJ2-7; lacking DNA, the TRBD2 call made by TCRdb goes unchecked. This CDR3 region has 15 residues. Germline CDR1 is SGHTA and CDR2 is FQGNSA. CDR3: CASSSRVLSSYEQYF.

The chain carries TRBV5-1 and TRBJ1-1; TCRdb picks TRBD1, but there is no DNA to check that call. Looked up from germline, CDR1 is SGHRS and CDR2 is YFSETQ. The CDR3 totals 16 residues. CDR3 protein: CASSGKRTGMNTEAFF.

The rearrangement joins TRBV7-9 to TRBJ1-1; TCRdb proposes TRBD1, but this gene call is untestable without DNA. Germline V gene data show CDR1 as SEHNR and CDR2 as FQNEAQ (reference sequence). The CDR3 has 14 amino acids. The CDR3 protein is CASRRGTDGTEAFF.

This sequence joins TRBV18 and TRBJ1-5; TCRdb's assignment of TRBD1 cannot be checked, as there is no DNA. The CDR3 extends over 15 amino acids. Germline V lookup: CDR1 KGHSH, CDR2 LQKENI. The CDR3 is CASSDRVTGNQPQHF.

The V gene is TRBV20-1, the J gene TRBJ1-1; the D call of TRBD1 rests on TCRdb alone, since no DNA is present to check it. This CDR3 region has 13 residues. Germline V gene data show CDR1 as DFQATT and CDR2 as SNEGSKA (reference sequence). Here the CDR3 reads CSARVWQGPEAFF.

The chain combines TRBV20-1 with TRBJ2-2. The CDR3 extends over 14 amino acids. Germline CDR1 and CDR2: DFQATT and SNEGSKA (reference sequence). The CDR3: CSAMFTANTGELFF.

This sequence joins TRBV18 and TRBJ2-7; TCRdb's D gene call, TRBD1, goes unchecked for lack of DNA. There are 16 residues in the CDR3. The germline V gene encodes CDR1 KGHSH and CDR2 LQKENI. CDR3 residues: CASSTSLGGGSYEQYF.

V is TRBV3-1 and J is TRBJ2-5. Germline V gene lookup returns CDR1 LGHDT and CDR2 YNNKEL (reference sequence). This CDR3 has 14 amino acids. The chain's CDR3 is CASSQAQGPETQYF.

The V gene is TRBV15, the J gene TRBJ1-4; TCRdb gives TRBD1 as the D gene, but with no DNA this cannot be confirmed. The V gene's germline CDR1 is LNHNV and CDR2 YYDKDF (reference sequence). The CDR3 totals 14 residues. The CDR3 here is CATSITGVREKLFF. Based on the CDR3 plus reference TRBV15 and TRBJ1-4, the full variable domain is DAMVIQNPRYQVTQFGKPVTLSCSQTLNHNVMYWYQQKSSQAPKLLFHYYDKDFNNEADTPDNFQSRRPNTSFCFLDIRSPGLGDTAMYLCATSITGVREKLFFGSGTQLSVL.

The V gene is TRBV5-1, the J gene TRBJ2-5. Germline CDR1 reads SGHRS; CDR2 reads YFSETQ. This CDR3 region has 14 residues. The chain's CDR3 is CASGNSQPQETQYF.